Below, one T cell receptor beta chain is given with its context. Profiling relied on immunoSEQ multiplex PCR, and the TCRdb table lists in-frame clones only, not all of them. The sample has over 60,000 clones; roughly 84% are singletons. CTLA-4 blockade using ipilimumab, together with focal radiation, was received by patients with chemo-refractory metastatic non-small-cell lung cancer. The data originate from a study of radiotherapy plus CTLA-4 blockade in lung cancer. V was shortened by 0 bases and J by 12 bases, with 13 bases between the two germline ends. Germline V gene data show CDR1 as SGDLS and CDR2 as YYNGEE. The CDR3 consists of 13 residues.

The rearrangement joins TRBV9 to TRBJ2-1, with D hard to call. This receptor was obtained from a human donor with non-small cell lung cancer that progressed on radiotherapy plus ipilimumab. This material consisted of peripheral blood, taken from a patient treated with radiotherapy plus ipilimumab. The CDR3 loop reads CASSVESRSGQFF. The DNA for the CDR3 is TGTGCCAGCAGCGTAGAGAGTAGGTCGGGGCAGTTCTTC.